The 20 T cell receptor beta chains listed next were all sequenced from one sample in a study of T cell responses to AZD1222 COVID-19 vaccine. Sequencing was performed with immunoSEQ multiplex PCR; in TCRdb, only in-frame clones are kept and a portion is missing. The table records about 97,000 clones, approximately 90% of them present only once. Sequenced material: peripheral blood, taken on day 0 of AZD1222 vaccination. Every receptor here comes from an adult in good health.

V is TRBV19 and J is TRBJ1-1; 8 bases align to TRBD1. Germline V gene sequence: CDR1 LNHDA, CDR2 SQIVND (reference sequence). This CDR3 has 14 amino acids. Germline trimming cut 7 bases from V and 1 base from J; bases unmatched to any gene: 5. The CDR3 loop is CASTPGQENTEAFF. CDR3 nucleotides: TGTGCCAGTACCCCGGGACAGGAGAACACTGAAGCTTTCTTT. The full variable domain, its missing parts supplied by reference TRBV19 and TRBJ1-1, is DGGITQSPKYLFRKEGQNVTLSCEQNLNHDAMYWYRQDPGQGLRLIYYSQIVNDFQKGDIAEGYSVSREKKESFPLTVTSAQKNPTAFYLCASTPGQENTEAFFGQGTRLTVV.

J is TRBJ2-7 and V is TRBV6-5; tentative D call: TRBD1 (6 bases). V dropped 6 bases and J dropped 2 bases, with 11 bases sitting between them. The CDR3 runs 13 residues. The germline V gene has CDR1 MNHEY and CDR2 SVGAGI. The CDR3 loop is CASRRTAPYEQYF. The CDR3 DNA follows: TGTGCCAGCAGGCGGACAGCCCCCTACGAGCAGTACTTC.

The CDR3 DNA reads as TGTGCCACCAGCCGGAGCGCCTCGAACACCGGGGAGCTGTTTTTT. As protein: CATSRSASNTGELFF. The V gene is TRBV15, the J gene TRBJ2-2; D remains ambiguous. Germline V gene data show CDR1 as LNHNV and CDR2 as YYDKDF (reference sequence). The CDR3 runs to 15 residues. The V end lost 5 bases, the J end lost 0 bases, and 10 bases lay between the germline ends.

The CDR3 DNA sequence: TGTGCCAGCAGTTACTCGAGCGGGACAGATACGCAGTATTTT. Translated: CASSYSSGTDTQYF. The V call is TRBV6-5, the J call TRBJ2-3; maybe TRBD2 (6 bases). CDR1 is MNHEY, CDR2 SVGAGI, per germline. The V end lost 0 bases, the J end lost 3 bases, and 7 bases lay between the germline ends. The CDR3 sequence is 14 residues long.

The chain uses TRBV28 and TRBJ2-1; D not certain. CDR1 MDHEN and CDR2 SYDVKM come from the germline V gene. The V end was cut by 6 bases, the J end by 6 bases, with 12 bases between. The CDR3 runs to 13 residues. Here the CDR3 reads CASRTMHINEQFF. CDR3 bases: TGTGCCAGCAGGACGATGCATATCAATGAGCAGTTCTTC.

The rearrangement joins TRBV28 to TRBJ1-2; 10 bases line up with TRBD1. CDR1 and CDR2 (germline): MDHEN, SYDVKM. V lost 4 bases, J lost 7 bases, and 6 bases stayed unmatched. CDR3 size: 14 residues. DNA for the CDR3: TGTGCCAGCAGTTCCGACAGGGGGCGCGGTGGCTACACCTTC. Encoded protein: CASSSDRGRGGYTF.

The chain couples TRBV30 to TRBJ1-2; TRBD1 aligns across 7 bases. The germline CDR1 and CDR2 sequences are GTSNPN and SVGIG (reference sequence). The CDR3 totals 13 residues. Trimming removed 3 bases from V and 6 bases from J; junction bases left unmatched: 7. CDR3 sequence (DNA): TGTGCCTGGAGGAAAAGGGGGCCTGATGGCTACACCTTC. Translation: CAWRKRGPDGYTF.

The CDR3 region is CASRGSGANVLTF. The CDR3 region has the DNA TGTGCCAGCAGGGGCTCTGGGGCCAACGTCCTGACTTTC. This sequence joins TRBV5-8 and TRBJ2-6; D remains ambiguous. The CDR3 contains 13 residues. CDR1 and CDR2 (germline): SGHTS, YDEGEE. The ends were cut back, 5 bases at V and 0 bases at J, with 3 bases in the middle.

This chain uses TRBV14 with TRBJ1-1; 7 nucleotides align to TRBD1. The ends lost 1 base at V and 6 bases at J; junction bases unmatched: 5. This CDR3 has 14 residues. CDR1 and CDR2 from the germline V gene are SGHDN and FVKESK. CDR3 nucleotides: TGTGCCAGCAGCCAAGTCGGGACAGATGCTGAAGCTTTCTTT. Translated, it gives CASSQVGTDAEAFF.

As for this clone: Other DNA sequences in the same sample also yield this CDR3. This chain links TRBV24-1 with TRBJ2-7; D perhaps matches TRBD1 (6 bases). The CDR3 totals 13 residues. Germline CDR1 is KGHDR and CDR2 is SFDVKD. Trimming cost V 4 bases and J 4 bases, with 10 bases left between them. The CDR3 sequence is CATSDGQGYEQYF. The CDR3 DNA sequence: TGTGCCACCAGTGACGGTCAGGGGTACGAGCAGTACTTC.

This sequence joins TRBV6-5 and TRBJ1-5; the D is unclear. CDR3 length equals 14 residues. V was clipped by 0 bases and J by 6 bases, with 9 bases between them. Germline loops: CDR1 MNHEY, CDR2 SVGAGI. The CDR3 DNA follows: TGTGCCAGCAGTTACTCTATCTATGGTCAGCCCCAGCATTTT. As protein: CASSYSIYGQPQHF.

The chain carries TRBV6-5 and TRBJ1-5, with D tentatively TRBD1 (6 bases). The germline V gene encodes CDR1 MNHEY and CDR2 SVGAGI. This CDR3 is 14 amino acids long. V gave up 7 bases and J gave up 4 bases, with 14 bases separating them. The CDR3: CASTGQPFNQPQHF. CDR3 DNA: TGTGCCAGCACCGGACAGCCTTTTAATCAGCCCCAGCATTTT.

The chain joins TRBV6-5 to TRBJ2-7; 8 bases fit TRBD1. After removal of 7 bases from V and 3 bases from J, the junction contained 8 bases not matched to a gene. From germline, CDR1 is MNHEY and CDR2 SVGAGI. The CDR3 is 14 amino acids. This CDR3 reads CASIMGQDLYEQYF. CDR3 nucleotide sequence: TGTGCCAGCATCATGGGACAGGACCTCTACGAGCAGTACTTC.

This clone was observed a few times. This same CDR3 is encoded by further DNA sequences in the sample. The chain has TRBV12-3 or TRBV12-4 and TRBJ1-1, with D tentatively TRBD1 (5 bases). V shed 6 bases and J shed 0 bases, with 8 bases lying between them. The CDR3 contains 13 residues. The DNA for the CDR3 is TGTGCCAGCAGCCGGACACTGAACACTGAAGCTTTCTTT. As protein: CASSRTLNTEAFF.

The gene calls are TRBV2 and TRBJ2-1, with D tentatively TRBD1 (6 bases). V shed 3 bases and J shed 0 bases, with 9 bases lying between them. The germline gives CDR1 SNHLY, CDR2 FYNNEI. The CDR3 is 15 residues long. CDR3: CASSEDRNSYNEQFF. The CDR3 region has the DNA TGTGCCAGCAGTGAGGACAGAAACTCCTACAATGAGCAGTTCTTC. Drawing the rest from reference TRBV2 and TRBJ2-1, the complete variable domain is EPEVTQTPSHQVTQMGQEVILRCVPISNHLYFYWYRQILGQKVEFLVSFYNNEISEKSEIFDDQFSVERPDGSNFTLKIRSTKLEDSAMYFCASSEDRNSYNEQFFGPGTRLTVL.

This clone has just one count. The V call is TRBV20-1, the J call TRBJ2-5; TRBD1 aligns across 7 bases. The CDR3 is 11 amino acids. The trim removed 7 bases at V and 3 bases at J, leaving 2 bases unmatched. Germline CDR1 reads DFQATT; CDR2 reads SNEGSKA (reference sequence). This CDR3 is CSGTGEETQYF. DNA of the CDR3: TGCAGTGGTACAGGGGAAGAGACCCAGTACTTC.

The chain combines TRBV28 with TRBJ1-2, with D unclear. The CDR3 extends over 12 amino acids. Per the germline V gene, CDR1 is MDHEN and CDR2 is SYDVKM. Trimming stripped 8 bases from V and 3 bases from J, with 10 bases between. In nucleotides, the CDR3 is TGTGCCAGCCGACCCTCTCACTATGGCTACACCTTC. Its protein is CASRPSHYGYTF.

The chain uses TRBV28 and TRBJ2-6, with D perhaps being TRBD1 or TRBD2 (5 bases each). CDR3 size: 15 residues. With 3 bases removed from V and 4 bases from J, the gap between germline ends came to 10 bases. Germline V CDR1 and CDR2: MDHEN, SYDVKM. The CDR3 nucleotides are TGTGCCAGCAGTTTGAAGGGACCCGGGGCCAACGTCCTGACTTTC. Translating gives CASSLKGPGANVLTF.

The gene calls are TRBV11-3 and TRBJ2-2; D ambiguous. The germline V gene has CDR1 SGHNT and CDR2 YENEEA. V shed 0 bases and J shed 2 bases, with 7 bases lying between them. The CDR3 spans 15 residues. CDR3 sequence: CASSLDGGNTGELFF. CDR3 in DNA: TGTGCCAGCAGCTTAGACGGTGGAAACACCGGGGAGCTGTTTTTT.

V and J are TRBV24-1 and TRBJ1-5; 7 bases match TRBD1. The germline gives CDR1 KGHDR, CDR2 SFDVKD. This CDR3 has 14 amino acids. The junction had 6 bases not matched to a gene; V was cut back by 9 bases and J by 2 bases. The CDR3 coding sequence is TGTGCCACCGGAAGTGACAGGGGCAATCAGCCCCAGCATTTT. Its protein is CATGSDRGNQPQHF.